This T cell receptor beta chain emerged from a study of T cells in Graves' hyperthyroidism and ophthalmopathy. TCR beta CDR3 regions were amplified from RNA transcripts. A first-round RT-PCR of the TCR CDR3 used the HTBI primer set. TCRdb reprocessed the multiplex PCR reads via MiXCR and lists one record per CDR3 protein. The sample has 550,000 to 850,000 distinct CDR3 sequences, roughly a sixth seen once; the top ten hold 16%. This clonotype has only a few counts. The receptor was derived from a woman aged 45 to 65 with Graves' hyperthyroidism that later progressed to Graves' ophthalmopathy. Sequences were obtained from blood.

CDR3 sequence: CASSAQGAQETQYF. CDR3 in DNA: TGTGCCAGCAGCGCACAGGGGGCCCAAGAGACCCAGTACTTC. The V gene is TRBV9, the J gene TRBJ2-5; 9 bases line up with TRBD1. Trimming cost V 3 bases and J 1 base; bases outside gene matches: 1. The CDR3 has 14 amino acids. Germline lookup yields CDR1 SGDLS and CDR2 YYNGEE.